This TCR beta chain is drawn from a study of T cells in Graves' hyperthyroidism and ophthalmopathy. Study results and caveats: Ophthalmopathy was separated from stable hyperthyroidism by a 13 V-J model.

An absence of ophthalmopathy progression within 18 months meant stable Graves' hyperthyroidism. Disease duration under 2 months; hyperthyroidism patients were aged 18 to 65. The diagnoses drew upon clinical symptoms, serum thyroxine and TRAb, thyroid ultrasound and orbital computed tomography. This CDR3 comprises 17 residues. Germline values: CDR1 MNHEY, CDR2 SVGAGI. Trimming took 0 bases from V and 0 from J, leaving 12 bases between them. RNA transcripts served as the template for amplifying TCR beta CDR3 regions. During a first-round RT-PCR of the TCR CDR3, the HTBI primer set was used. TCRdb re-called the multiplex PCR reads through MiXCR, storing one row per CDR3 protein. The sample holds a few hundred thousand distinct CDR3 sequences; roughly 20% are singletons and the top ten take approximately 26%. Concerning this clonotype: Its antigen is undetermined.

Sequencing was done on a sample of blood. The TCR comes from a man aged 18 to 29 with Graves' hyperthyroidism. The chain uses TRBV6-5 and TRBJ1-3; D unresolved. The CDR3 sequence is CASSYSTGPGSGNTIYF. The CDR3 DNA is TGTGCCAGCAGTTACTCGACGGGTCCGGGCTCTGGAAACACCATATATTTT.